A selection of T cell receptor beta chains follows, all from one sample in a study of regulatory T cells in long-lasting Graves disease. In TCRdb, the multiplex PCR reads were re-called with MiXCR into one record per CDR3 protein. The sample records about 350,000 distinct CDR3 sequences, 16% being singletons. These sequences were also reported in another study, on T cells in Graves' hyperthyroidism and ophthalmopathy.

Here the sequenced sample was peripheral blood mononuclear cells (PBMCs), taken at new diagnosis, from a patient treated with antithyroid drugs. Receptors were obtained from a man aged 40-49 years with Graves disease. The CDR3 runs from the conserved cysteine through the conserved F or W. D genes are given only for firm matches. Clone size is not always given. Where it is, it says once, few, many or a class for expanded clones.

abundance	v_gene	d_gene	j_gene	CDR3nt	CDR3aa
NA	TRBV6-2/TRBV6-3	TRBD1	TRBJ2-7	TGTGCCAGCAGTGAGACAGGGGGCATCAACGAGCAGTACTTC	CASSETGGINEQYF
many	TRBV30	TRBD2	TRBJ2-4	TGTGCCTGGAGCCCAAAGGAGCCTAGCGGGGGGATAGCCAAAAACATTCAGTACTTC	CAWSPKEPSGGIAKNIQYF
many	TRBV5-1	NA	TRBJ1-5	TGCGCCAGCAGCCCGGGGACGGGTGAGGCATATAGCAATCAGCCCCAGCATTTT	CASSPGTGEAYSNQPQHF
many	TRBV19	TRBD1	TRBJ2-7	TGTGCCAGTAATCAACCAGGACAGGGGAACGAGCAGTACTTC	CASNQPGQGNEQYF
many	TRBV27	NA	TRBJ2-7	TGTGCCAGCAGCCCAAGGCCGCAACAGGGTTCCCACGAGCAGTACTTC	CASSPRPQQGSHEQYF
many	TRBV6-2/TRBV6-3	TRBD2	TRBJ2-1	TGTGCCAGCAGTTACGCGGCTAGCGGGGGTAATGAGCAGTTCTTC	CASSYAASGGNEQFF
once	TRBV12-3/TRBV12-4	NA	TRBJ1-5	TGTGCCAGCAGTTTCGGAGGGTCCGGGCAGCCCCAGCATTTT	CASSFGGSGQPQHF
many	TRBV2	TRBD2	TRBJ2-3	TGTGCCAGCACCGGGACTAGCGGAGTAGATACGCAGTATTTT	CASTGTSGVDTQYF
many	TRBV24-1	NA	TRBJ2-7	TGTGCCACCAGTGACCCCAGCGCGGACAGCCTTGGCTACGAGCAGTACTTC	CATSDPSADSLGYEQYF
many	TRBV9	NA	TRBJ2-5	TGTGCCAGCAGCCCGGACAGTGTAAGGACCCAGTACTTC	CASSPDSVRTQYF
few	TRBV20-1	TRBD2	TRBJ2-7	TGCAGTGCCGCCCCGGGAGGGCGAGAGCAGTACTTC	CSAAPGGREQYF
many	TRBV18	NA	TRBJ2-2	TGTGCCAGCTCACCACCGACTCAGAGGCACGGGGAGCTGTTTTTT	CASSPPTQRHGELFF
many	TRBV6-1	TRBD1	TRBJ1-5	TGTGCCAGCAGTGAAGCCCTGGACAGGGAAAGCGGAGCCTATAGCAATCAGCCCCAGCATTTT	CASSEALDRESGAYSNQPQHF
few	TRBV20-1	TRBD2	TRBJ2-1	TGCAGTGCTTTCCCGGGACTAGCGGGGGGGTCCTACAATGAGCAGTTCTTC	CSAFPGLAGGSYNEQFF
NA	TRBV30	TRBD1	TRBJ1-1	TGTGCCTGGGAAAACAGGGGGCGAAGCACTGAAGCTTTCTTT	CAWENRGRSTEAFF
NA	TRBV5-4	TRBD1	TRBJ1-2	TGTGCCAGCAGGAAGGGACAGGCCGGCTATGGCTACACCTTC	CASRKGQAGYGYTF
many	TRBV6-4	TRBD2	TRBJ2-3	TGTGCCAGCAGTGAAGAGCGGGGGGGCCCAGATACGCAGTATTTT	CASSEERGGPDTQYF
many	TRBV6-1	NA	TRBJ2-7	TGTGCCAGCAGTGTACATACAGCGATCTACGAGCAGTACTTC	CASSVHTAIYEQYF
NA	TRBV11-2	TRBD1	TRBJ1-1	TGTGCCAGCAGCTCTCGAGGACAGGGGGCCTCATCAGCTTTCTTT	CASSSRGQGASSAFF
many	TRBV5-1	NA	TRBJ1-6	TGCGCCAGCAGCACCTCAAGCTCCTATAATTCACCCCTCCACTTT	CASSTSSSYNSPLHF
many	TRBV11-2	NA	TRBJ2-4	TGTGCCAGCAGCCCCAGAATACTAGAAAACATTCAGTACTTC	CASSPRILENIQYF
few	TRBV6-7	NA	TRBJ2-1	TGTGCCAGCACCCGTTTTGGTCCTGATGAGCAGTTCTTC	CASTRFGPDEQFF
NA	TRBV14	NA	TRBJ2-3	TGTGCCAGCAGCCAAGATCTCGCAGATACGCAGTATTTT	CASSQDLADTQYF
NA	TRBV24-1	TRBD2	TRBJ2-1	TGTGCCACCAGTGATTTGAAGCGGGGCTCCTACAATGAGCAGTTCTTC	CATSDLKRGSYNEQFF
many	TRBV11-3	TRBD2	TRBJ2-1	TGTGCCAGCAGCCAAAGATTGGGGCTAGCGGGGGGGCCTAGCCATGAGCAGTTCTTC	CASSQRLGLAGGPSHEQFF
many	TRBV24-1	NA	TRBJ1-1	TGTGCCACCAGTGATACAGAGGCAGTTATGGTTGCTTTCTTT	CATSDTEAVMVAFF
NA	TRBV6-1	NA	TRBJ2-6	TGTGCCAGCAGGGATTATCCGGGACGGTTCTCTGGGGCCAACGTCCTGACTTTC	CASRDYPGRFSGANVLTF
many	TRBV27	NA	TRBJ1-6	TGTGCCAGCAGTCTCCGACAGCTAAATTCACCCCTCCACTTT	CASSLRQLNSPLHF
NA	TRBV7-2	NA	TRBJ2-7	TGTGCCAGCAGCCTCGAGGGGCGGGGCTACGAGCAGTACTTC	CASSLEGRGYEQYF
few	TRBV7-9	NA	TRBJ1-1	TGTGCCAGCAGCTTTGTCGGGAAGAACACTGAAGCTTTCTTT	CASSFVGKNTEAFF
many	TRBV20-1	NA	TRBJ2-7	TGCAGTGCATCCAGCACAGACTCCTACGAGCAGTACTTC	CSASSTDSYEQYF
NA	TRBV7-2	TRBD2	TRBJ2-7	TGTGCCAGCAGCTTAAACGGGGGGGGGGTGTACGAGCAGTACTTC	CASSLNGGGVYEQYF
NA	TRBV27	NA	TRBJ2-7	TGTGCCAGCAGTTTGGGGGCTCGGGGTGGTGAGCAGTACTTC	CASSLGARGGEQYF